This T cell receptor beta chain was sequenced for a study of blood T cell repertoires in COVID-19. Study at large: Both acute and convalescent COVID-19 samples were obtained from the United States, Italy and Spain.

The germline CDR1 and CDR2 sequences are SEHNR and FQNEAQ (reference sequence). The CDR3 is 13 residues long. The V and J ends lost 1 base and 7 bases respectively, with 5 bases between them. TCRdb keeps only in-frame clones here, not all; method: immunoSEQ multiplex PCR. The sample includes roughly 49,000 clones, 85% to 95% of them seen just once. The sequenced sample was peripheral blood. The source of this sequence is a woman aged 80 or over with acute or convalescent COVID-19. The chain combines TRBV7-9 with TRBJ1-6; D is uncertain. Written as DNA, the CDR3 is TGTGCCAGCAGCTTAGAAGCCAATTCACCCCTCCACTTT. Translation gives CASSLEANSPLHF.